One T cell receptor beta chain is described in this entry. Its specificity is unknown. TRB cDNA libraries were made by UMI-labeled 5' RACE. TCRdb reworked the 5' RACE reads into one entry per CDR3 protein, no DNA. Here the sample table reports about 150,000 distinct CDR3 sequences. The entry originates in a study of CXCR3-negative and CXCR3-positive naive CD8 T cells. General study results and limits: In CXCR3-positive naive cells, the TRB CDR3s were more hydrophobic than in CXCR3-negative naive cells.

Investigators sorted each CD8+ T cell subset in triplicate, taking under 350,000 cells each time. Those CD8+ T cells considered naive were CD45RO-CCR7+CD27+CD95-. Sequencing was done on a sample of naive CXCR3+ CD8+ T cells from blood. Subset described: CD45RO-CCR7+CD27+CD95- naive CD8+ T cells expressing CXCR3 (TNR3+). The receptor was derived from a human donor in good health. Some clones in this sample may be carry-over from other donors' samples.

The CDR3: CASSLGTGGEQYF. The rearrangement uses TRBV7-7 and TRBJ2-7; as DNA is missing, the TRBD1 call by TCRdb cannot be tested. The germline gives CDR1 SSHAT, CDR2 FNYEAQ (reference sequence). The CDR3 is 13 amino acids.